This TCR beta chain emerged from a study of post-analysis software for immune sequencing data (dated by TCRdb to the mid-2010s). For the study in its entirety: Recorded disease courses included relapsing-remitting, secondary progressive and progressive-relapsing multiple sclerosis, with some patients lacking subtype annotation. The multiple sclerosis patient repertoires were compared with roughly twelve previously published healthy control repertoires from donors aged roughly 6 to 25 years. A subset of samples was prepared in parallel using single-end sample barcoding, then pooled and co-amplified after Illumina adapter ligation. Findings and caveats that apply to the study as a whole: Direct clustering with F measure revealed strong co-clustering of samples prepared in the same batch, which led to a batch-effect correction. Multiple sclerosis patients had significantly lower normalized Chao1 diversity than controls, a result that suggests substantial peripheral T-cell clonal expansion. Significantly higher frequencies in patients than in controls were found for several TRBV segments, including TRBV5-6, TRBV5-1 and TRBV20-1. The control group was slightly older than the multiple sclerosis patient group.

In regard to this clonotype: Its antigen is still unknown. Base qualities are missing; no much larger clone stands one base away.

To demonstrate the VDJtools post-analysis software, the study profiled TCR beta repertoires from the peripheral blood of about a dozen young patients with multiple sclerosis. The patients with multiple sclerosis were children and adolescents between about 6 and 17 years of age. From its cysteine to its phenylalanine, the CDR3 spans 15 amino acids. Kept here is only the CDR3 DNA, which spans 45 bases and is read in frame from base 1. Germline trimming: 8 bases from V, 3 bases from J; junction bases outside gene matches: 7. CDR1 and CDR2, looked up from the germline V gene (reference sequence), are MNHEY and SMNVEV. To prepare the library, PCR was applied. Sequenced on an Illumina HiSeq 2500. Unique molecular identifiers were incorporated into TCR beta cDNA libraries to reduce PCR and sequencing biases. Every 1 to 10 million input T cells yielded approximately 500,000 cDNA molecules, meaning each molecule approximated one T cell. The patient libraries were prepared and sequenced using the same protocol as the earlier healthy control dataset. Within a given batch, samples were prepared together, multiplexed and sequenced on the same HiSeq lane. As for the original processing: MIGEC handled the raw barcoded reads, throwing out single-read molecular identifier groups before consensus assembly and CDR3 extraction. Clonotype tables were post-analysed with VDJtools, normalizing diversity by down-sampling all datasets to the smallest sample size. Repertoire overlap clustering matched CDR3 amino acid but not nucleotide sequences to correct batch-related cross-sample contamination. In-frame beta chains were kept once TCRdb had trimmed the public reads at Q25 with fastp and called clones with MiXCR. Rows merge per CDR3 protein into single entries with the most common DNA and genes. In this record, the V and J calls reflect TCRdb's handling and not the investigators' own analysis. Recorded for this sample are some 450,000 distinct CDR3 sequences; roughly 45% of them occurred a single time. The biggest ten clones account for about an eighth of the sample.

The rearranged segments are TRBV27 and TRBJ2-2, with TRBD2 identical over 9 junction bases. The sequencing input was blood. This TCR was sampled from a girl under 18 with multiple sclerosis. Here is the DNA: TGTGCCAGCCCCCATAGCGGGAGCCACACCGGGGAGCTGTTTTTT. This is translated as CASPHSGSHTGELFF.